This T cell receptor (beta chain) was found in a study of patients and donors after allogeneic stem cell transplantation. This clonotype occurred a few times. Each CDR3 protein is one row after TCRdb ran MiXCR on the RT-PCR reads. The sample yields about 90,000 distinct CDR3 sequences, roughly 43% seen once. CDR1 is MNHEY and CDR2 is SVGEGT in the germline V gene. This CDR3 is built from 16 residues. The J segment lost 2 bases and the V segment lost 6 bases, leaving 9 bases of the junction unmatched. Sequencing used blood, either unsorted or a sorted T cell fraction (not recorded which). The chain couples TRBV6-2 or TRBV6-3 to TRBJ1-2, with 10 positions matching TRBD1. The clonotype comes from a human donor who was either an allogeneic HSCT recipient or a stem cell or donor lymphocyte infusion donor (not recorded which). It is not recorded whose cells these are; they may come from a transplant donor. CDR3 sequence (DNA): TGTGCCAGCAGCCCGGTTCCGGGACAGGGGAACTATGGCTACACCTTC. Translated, it gives CASSPVPGQGNYGYTF.